This passage covers 27 T cell receptor beta chains from one sample sequenced in a study of blood T cell repertoires in COVID-19. The data were produced by immunoSEQ multiplex PCR, yet TCRdb's version contains in-frame clones alone and is incomplete. Among about 200,000 clones listed, around four fifths were seen once. Sequencing was carried out using peripheral blood. The receptors shown here come from a man in his fifties or sixties with COVID-19, enrolled during active disease.

This chain uses TRBV3-1 (or the pseudogene TRBV3-2) with TRBJ1-6; a weak D match, TRBD1 (6 bases). Germline-derived CDR1 and CDR2 are LGHDT and YNNKEL (reference sequence). V lost 3 bases, J lost 7 bases, and 22 bases lay in between. The CDR3 contains 18 residues. The CDR3 region is CASSHAGRGARGNSPLHF. The CDR3 DNA sequence: TGTGCCAGCAGCCACGCGGGGCGGGGGGCGCGGGGAAATTCACCCCTCCACTTT.

The V and J genes are TRBV19 and TRBJ1-2; D unresolved. Germline V gene lookup returns CDR1 LNHDA and CDR2 SQIVND (reference sequence). V shed 1 base and J shed 8 bases, with 5 bases lying between them. The CDR3 sequence is 11 residues long. The CDR3 DNA sequence: TGTGCCAGTAGTATAGCTCGGGGCTACACCTTC. This encodes CASSIARGYTF.

This chain connects TRBV6-5 to TRBJ2-7; TRBD1 matches 10 bases. The CDR3 is 15 residues long. The germline V gene has CDR1 MNHEY and CDR2 SVGAGI. Trimming at V came to 11 bases and at J to 7 bases, leaving 17 bases not matched to a gene. The CDR3 sequence is CAGRRGTGEFREQYF. CDR3 DNA: TGTGCCGGGAGGAGGGGGACAGGGGAATTTCGGGAGCAGTACTTC.

The rearrangement uses TRBV10-3 and TRBJ2-5; 9 nucleotides line up with TRBD1. The V segment lost 4 bases and the J segment 2 bases; nucleotides outside the gene matches: 8. The CDR3 covers 16 residues. Germline V lookup: CDR1 ENHRY, CDR2 SYGVKD. The DNA of the CDR3 is TGTGCCATCAGTGGAACAGGGGGCAGGGGGCAAGAGACCCAGTACTTC. Translated: CAISGTGGRGQETQYF.

This clone was seen only a few times. The CDR3 is CASSVGGRQDYTEAFF. The CDR3 DNA reads TGTGCCAGCAGCGTAGGGGGGAGACAGGACTACACTGAAGCTTTCTTT. The chain recombines TRBV9 with TRBJ1-1; D perhaps matches TRBD1 (6 bases). The CDR3 totals 16 residues. The germline gives CDR1 SGDLS, CDR2 YYNGEE. V lost 0 bases and J 3 bases, leaving 15 bases between the germline ends.

The chain joins TRBV6-2 or TRBV6-3 to TRBJ2-1; 7 bases match TRBD1. This CDR3 spans 15 amino acids. The junction had 6 bases not matched to a gene; V was cut back by 0 bases and J by 7 bases. Germline loops: CDR1 MNHEY, CDR2 SVGEGT. CDR3 protein: CASSYSTGSGNEQFF. The CDR3 nucleotides are TGTGCCAGCAGTTACTCGACAGGGTCTGGGAATGAGCAGTTCTTC.

The chain's CDR3 is CASSAPSTMSSYEQYF. The CDR3 nucleotides read TGCGCCAGCAGCGCCCCCTCCACTATGAGCTCCTACGAGCAGTACTTC. The J gene is TRBJ2-7, the V gene TRBV5-1; D gene uncertain. CDR1 SGHRS and CDR2 YFSETQ come from the germline V gene. CDR3 length: 16 amino acids. V was trimmed by 4 bases and J by 0 bases, leaving 17 bases between them.

The V and J genes are TRBV28 and TRBJ1-2; no clear D gene. V was clipped by 4 bases and J by 7 bases, with 16 bases between them. CDR1 and CDR2 (germline): MDHEN, SYDVKM. The CDR3 covers 14 residues. Here the CDR3 reads CASSYELRDRGYTF. CDR3 DNA sequence: TGTGCCAGCAGTTACGAACTACGAGACCGTGGCTACACCTTC.

In its sample, this clone was seen once. The CDR3 DNA follows: TGCGCCAGCAGCTCACAGGTGAGCTCCTACAATGAGCAGTTCTTC. Its translation: CASSSQVSSYNEQFF. V is TRBV5-1 and J is TRBJ2-1, with TRBD1 as a possible D gene (5 bases). This CDR3 has 15 amino acids. V was cut by 3 bases and J by 0 bases, with 10 bases left in between. Germline V gene lookup returns CDR1 SGHRS and CDR2 YFSETQ.

The chain uses TRBV18 and TRBJ2-3, with D unclear. The CDR3 sequence is 14 residues long. Trimming took 2 bases from V and 4 from J, leaving 10 bases between them. Per germline, CDR1 KGHSH and CDR2 LQKENI. CDR3 nucleotide sequence: TGTGCCAGCTCACCATCTAAAATCCCAGATACGCAGTATTTT. Translated, it gives CASSPSKIPDTQYF.

The chain uses TRBV29-1 and TRBJ1-2; the D gene is possibly TRBD1 (6 bases). V was clipped by 8 bases and J by 2 bases, with 15 bases between them. The CDR3 is made up of 13 amino acids. Germline V CDR1 and CDR2: SQVTM, ANQGSEA. The DNA for the CDR3 is TGCAGCACTAGGACAGTTCAGAACTATGGCTACACCTTC. It codes for CSTRTVQNYGYTF.

This clone was picked up one time. The chain uses TRBV9 and TRBJ1-1; tentatively, D is TRBD1 (6 bases). V was clipped by 4 bases and J by 10 bases, with 20 bases between them. This CDR3 has 14 residues. Per the germline V gene, CDR1 is SGDLS and CDR2 is YYNGEE. The chain's CDR3 is CASSSNPRGAGAFF. For the CDR3, the DNA is TGTGCCAGCAGCTCCAACCCCAGGGGCGCCGGAGCTTTCTTT.

The V gene is TRBV20-1, the J gene TRBJ1-3, with D possibly TRBD1 on 6 matching bases. V dropped 3 bases and J dropped 5 bases, with 14 bases sitting between them. Germline V CDR1 and CDR2: DFQATT, SNEGSKA (reference sequence). There are 14 residues in the CDR3. CDR3 sequence (DNA): TGCAGTGCTAGTTTCGGGACACCGAGAAACACCATATATTTT. Translating it yields CSASFGTPRNTIYF.

The chain has TRBV15 and TRBJ1-5, with D unclear. Germline V CDR1 and CDR2: LNHNV, YYDKDF (reference sequence). With 0 bases removed from V and 7 bases from J, the gap between germline ends came to 7 bases. The CDR3 totals 13 residues. CDR3 loop: CATSRDTGQPQHF. The DNA for the CDR3 is TGTGCCACCAGCAGAGATACCGGGCAGCCCCAGCATTTT.

The chain uses TRBV3-1 (or the pseudogene TRBV3-2) and TRBJ1-2; a weak D match, TRBD1 (6 bases). CDR1 LGHDT and CDR2 YNNKEL come from the germline V gene (reference sequence). V was clipped by 6 bases and J by 8 bases, with 16 bases between them. CDR3 length: 13 amino acids. The CDR3 spells CASSSNDRPGYTF. The CDR3 DNA reads as TGTGCCAGCAGTTCAAACGACAGGCCCGGCTACACCTTC.

The V call is TRBV3-1 (or the pseudogene TRBV3-2), the J call TRBJ1-1, with 8 bases aligning to TRBD1. Germline assignment: CDR1 LGHDT and CDR2 YNNKEL (reference sequence). The CDR3 is 13 amino acids. With 6 bases clipped from V and 5 bases from J, the junction kept 5 bases outside the gene matches. The CDR3 sequence: CASSAGGRTEAFF. CDR3 nucleotide sequence: TGTGCCAGCAGTGCAGGGGGCAGGACTGAAGCTTTCTTT.

J is TRBJ1-2 and V is TRBV6-5; 7 nucleotides match TRBD1. From germline, CDR1 is MNHEY and CDR2 SVGAGI. The CDR3 is 14 residues long. V gave up 6 bases and J gave up 4 bases; unmatched junction bases: 8. DNA of the CDR3: TGTGCCAGCAGCCAACAGGGGCCCGGCTATGGCTACACCTTC. This encodes CASSQQGPGYGYTF.

The count of this clone is one. The chain uses TRBV6-1 and TRBJ1-4, with unresolved D. This CDR3 contains 16 residues. V was cut by 5 bases and J by 0 bases, with 13 bases left in between. CDR1 is MNHNS and CDR2 is SASEGT in the germline V gene. Written as DNA, the CDR3 is TGTGCCAGCAGTCAAGAGCCGATAACAACTAATGAAAAACTGTTTTTT. This codes for CASSQEPITTNEKLFF.

The chain is built from TRBV4-3 and TRBJ1-6; D remains unclear. The CDR3 runs 17 residues. Looked up from germline, CDR1 is LGHNA and CDR2 is YSLEER. V lost 0 bases and J lost 0, with 9 bases in between. The CDR3 here is CASSQDAASSYNSPLHF. The CDR3 DNA reads TGCGCCAGCAGCCAAGATGCGGCCAGCTCCTATAATTCACCCCTCCACTTT.

This clone was found a few times. The chain recombines TRBV7-2 with TRBJ1-4; 7 bases map to TRBD1. From germline, CDR1 is SGHTA and CDR2 FQGNSA. The CDR3 is 14 residues long. The ends lost 3 bases at V and 4 bases at J; junction bases unmatched: 2. Here the CDR3 reads CASSLGQINEKLFF. The CDR3 DNA follows: TGTGCCAGCAGCTTGGGACAGATTAATGAAAAACTGTTTTTT.

J is TRBJ2-1 and V is TRBV11-2; D gene ambiguous. The CDR3 runs to 11 residues. The germline CDR1 and CDR2 sequences are SGHAT and FQNNGV. Trimming removed 7 bases from V and 5 bases from J, with 6 bases in between. CDR3 loop: CASTRDNEQFF. The CDR3 DNA reads as TGTGCCAGCACACGGGACAATGAGCAGTTCTTC.

This chain links TRBV6-6 with TRBJ1-3, with 7 bases lining up with TRBD1. The ends lost 5 bases at V and 4 bases at J; junction bases unmatched: 14. The CDR3 sequence is 17 residues long. Germline lookup yields CDR1 MNHNY and CDR2 SVGAGI (reference sequence). This CDR3 reads CASSPPTGLEGGNTIYF. The CDR3 DNA follows: TGTGCCAGCAGTCCCCCGACAGGGTTAGAGGGGGGAAACACCATATATTTT.

This chain links TRBV5-1 with TRBJ2-3; no firm D call. CDR1 and CDR2 (germline): SGHRS, YFSETQ. This CDR3 spans 14 amino acids. The V and J ends lost 0 bases and 4 bases respectively, with 9 bases between them. The CDR3 nucleotides are TGCGCCAGCAGCTTGGCCAGTTTGGCAGATACGCAGTATTTT. It codes for CASSLASLADTQYF.

This chain joins TRBV19 and TRBJ1-5, with TRBD1 matching 7 bases. With 4 bases clipped from V and 3 bases from J, the junction kept 6 bases outside the gene matches. This CDR3 spans 15 amino acids. CDR1 is LNHDA and CDR2 is SQIVND in the germline V gene (reference sequence). DNA of the CDR3: TGTGCCAGTAGTACCGGACAGGAGTTCAATCAGCCCCAGCATTTT. This codes for CASSTGQEFNQPQHF.

This chain connects TRBV6-5 to TRBJ1-4; D might be TRBD1 (5 bases). The CDR3 covers 13 residues. Germline lookup yields CDR1 MNHEY and CDR2 SVGAGI. Between the trimmed V and J ends, which lost 7 bases and 8 bases, there was a span of 14 bases. CDR3 residues: CASKEGAPEKLFF. The CDR3 nucleotides are TGTGCCAGCAAAGAAGGGGCCCCCGAAAAACTGTTTTTT.

V usage is TRBV7-2 and J usage is TRBJ2-1, with 10 bases fitting TRBD1. The CDR3 length is 15 residues. J was trimmed by 4 bases and V by 3 bases; bases with no gene match: 3. Per the germline V gene, CDR1 is SGHTA and CDR2 is FQGNSA. CDR3 in amino acids: CASSFDRGQYNEQFF. CDR3 coding DNA: TGTGCCAGCAGCTTTGACAGGGGGCAGTACAATGAGCAGTTCTTC. Looking up the rest from reference TRBV7-2 and TRBJ2-1 gives the full variable domain: GAGVSQSPSNKVTEKGKDVELRCDPISGHTALYWYRQSLGQGLEFLIYFQGNSAPDKSGLPSDRFSAERTGGSVSTLTIQRTQQEDSAVYLCASSFDRGQYNEQFFGPGTRLTVL.

This chain links TRBV27 with TRBJ2-1; 7 bases map to TRBD2. Germline V gene data show CDR1 as MNHEY and CDR2 as SMNVEV (reference sequence). J was trimmed by 4 bases and V by 6 bases; bases with no gene match: 15. This CDR3 is built from 17 residues. The CDR3 spells CASRGGRDSKLYNEQFF. CDR3 nucleotides: TGTGCCAGCAGGGGAGGGCGGGACTCCAAACTATACAATGAGCAGTTCTTC.